This TCR beta chain comes out of a study of blood T cell repertoires in COVID-19. Study-wide context: The study drew acute and convalescent COVID-19 samples from the United States, Italy and Spain. In each case, the material was cDNA or gDNA derived from T cells, B-cell-depleted T cells, or PBMCs.

Assay: immunoSEQ multiplex PCR; the TCRdb copy retains only in-frame clones and omits some. The table includes under 350,000 clones, 89% detected once. Participants had their cohort set by participant-reported clinical history. CDR1 and CDR2 (germline): SGHVS, FNYEAQ. V gave up 1 base and J gave up 6 bases; unmatched junction bases: 6. The CDR3 is made up of 15 amino acids. This TCR derives from a woman aged 40 to 50 who had recovered from COVID-19. The V gene is TRBV7-6, the J gene TRBJ2-4, with 7 bases aligning to TRBD2. Sequences were obtained from PBMCs or T cells enriched from blood (not recorded which). The CDR3 region is CASSLGGGSGNIQYF. In DNA, the CDR3 is TGTGCCAGCAGCTTAGGCGGCGGGAGTGGAAACATTCAGTACTTC.